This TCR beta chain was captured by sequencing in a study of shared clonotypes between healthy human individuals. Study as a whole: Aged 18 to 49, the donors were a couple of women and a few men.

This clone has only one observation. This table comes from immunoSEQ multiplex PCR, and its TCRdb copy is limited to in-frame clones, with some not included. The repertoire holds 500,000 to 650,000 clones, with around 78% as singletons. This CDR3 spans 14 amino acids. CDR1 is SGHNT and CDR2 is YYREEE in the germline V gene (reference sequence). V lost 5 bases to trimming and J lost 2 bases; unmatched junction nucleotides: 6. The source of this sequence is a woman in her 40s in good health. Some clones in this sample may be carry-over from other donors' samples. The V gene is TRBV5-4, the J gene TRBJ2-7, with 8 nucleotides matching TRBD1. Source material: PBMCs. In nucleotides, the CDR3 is TGTGCCAGCAGAAGGGACAGGCAAACCTACGAGCAGTACTTC. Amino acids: CASRRDRQTYEQYF. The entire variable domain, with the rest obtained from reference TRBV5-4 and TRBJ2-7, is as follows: ETGVTQSPTHLIKTRGQQVTLRCSSQSGHNTVSWYQQALGQGPQFIFQYYREEENGRGNFPPRFSGLQFPNYSSELNVNALELDDSALYLCASRRDRQTYEQYFGPGTRLTVT.